The clone carrying this T cell receptor beta chain came up many times. What it binds is unknown. The record originates from a study of T cells after yellow fever vaccination. The study's findings and limits: Post-booster reappearance was seen for most primary-vaccination clones (96% CD4, roughly 88% CD8). Weaker in magnitude, the secondary response showed a faster peak on day 5 versus 15. CD4 and CD8 compartments shared a small share of clonotypes.

CDR1 is LGHNA, CDR2 YSLEER, per germline. There are 14 residues in the CDR3. With 0 bases removed from V and 3 bases from J, the gap between germline ends came to 9 bases. Universal primer sites and UMIs were introduced during 5'RACE template-switching synthesis of TCR cDNA. Using its own MiXCR run on the 5' RACE reads, TCRdb lists one record per CDR3 protein. Altogether 300,000 to 400,000 distinct CDR3 sequences are present, about 10% being singletons, with the ten largest covering around 3.2%. The chain combines TRBV4-3 with TRBJ2-7; D remains ambiguous. The TCR was taken from a man aged 18 to 30 who received the YFV17D yellow fever vaccine. The source was CD4+ T cells sorted from PBMCs, collected 45 days after the yellow fever booster vaccination. The CDR3 DNA sequence: TGCGCCAGCAGCCAAGATGGTGTATACTACGAGCAGTACGTC. Translated: CASSQDGVYYEQYV.